This TCR beta chain was observed in a study of molecular identifiers for immune sequencing clone quantification. General study results and limits: Over 97% of CMV-specific effector molecules, but under 1% of naive ones, were in clones above 20 copies. In cases of identical TCR molecules sharing a barcode, highly expanded clone sizes could be underestimated. Jurkat TCR RNA from one cell was spiked into roughly 1 million naive cells, and it was reportedly detectable there.

This clonotype has at least ten counts. Its target is unknown. The CDR3 has 13 residues. CDR1 is MNHEY, CDR2 SVGEGT, per germline. V gave up 1 base and J gave up 3 bases, with 7 bases separating them. TCRdb re-called the PCR reads with MiXCR, one entry per CDR3 protein. This sample has fewer than 45,000 distinct CDR3 sequences, with approximately 18% found just once. Sequences were obtained from naive CD8+ T cells from blood, with Jurkat cell RNA spiked in. Stated subset: FACS-sorted CD8+CD4-CCR7+CD45RA+ naive T cells. This TCR was sampled from a human donor in good health. Some libraries in this study had Jurkat cell RNA spiked in. The chain combines TRBV6-2 or TRBV6-3 with TRBJ2-7; D might be TRBD1 (5 bases). The CDR3 nucleotides are TGTGCCAGCAGTTACTGGACAAACTACGAGCAGTACTTC. It encodes CASSYWTNYEQYF.